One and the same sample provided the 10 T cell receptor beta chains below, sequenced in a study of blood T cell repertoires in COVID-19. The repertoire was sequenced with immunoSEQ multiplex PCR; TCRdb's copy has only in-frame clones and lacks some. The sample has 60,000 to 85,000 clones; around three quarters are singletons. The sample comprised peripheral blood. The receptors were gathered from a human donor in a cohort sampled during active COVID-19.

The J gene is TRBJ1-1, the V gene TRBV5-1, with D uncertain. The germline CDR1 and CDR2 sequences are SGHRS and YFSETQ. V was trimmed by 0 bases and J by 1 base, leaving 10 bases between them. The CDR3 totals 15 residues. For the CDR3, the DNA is TGCGCCAGCAGCTTGGACGGGTATGGGAACACTGAAGCTTTCTTT. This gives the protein CASSLDGYGNTEAFF.

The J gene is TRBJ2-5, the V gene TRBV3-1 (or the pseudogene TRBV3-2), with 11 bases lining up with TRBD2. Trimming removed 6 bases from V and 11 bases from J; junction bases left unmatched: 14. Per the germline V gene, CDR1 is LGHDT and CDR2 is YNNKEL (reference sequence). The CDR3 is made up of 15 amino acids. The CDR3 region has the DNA TGTGCCAGCAGGGCAACTAGCGGGGGATTTACGAGGCAGTACTTC. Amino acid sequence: CASRATSGGFTRQYF.

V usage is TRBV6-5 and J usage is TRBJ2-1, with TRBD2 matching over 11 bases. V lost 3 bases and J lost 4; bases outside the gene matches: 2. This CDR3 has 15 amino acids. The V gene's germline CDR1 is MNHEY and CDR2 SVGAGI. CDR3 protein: CASSYGTSGYNEQFF. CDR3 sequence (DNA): TGTGCCAGCAGTTATGGGACTAGCGGATACAATGAGCAGTTCTTC.

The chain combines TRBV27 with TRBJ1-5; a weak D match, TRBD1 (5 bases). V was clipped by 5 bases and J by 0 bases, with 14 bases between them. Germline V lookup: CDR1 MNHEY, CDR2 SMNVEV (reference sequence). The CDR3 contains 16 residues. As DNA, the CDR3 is TGTGCCAGCAGTACCCTTGGGGGGTATAGCAATCAGCCCCAGCATTTT. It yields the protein CASSTLGGYSNQPQHF.

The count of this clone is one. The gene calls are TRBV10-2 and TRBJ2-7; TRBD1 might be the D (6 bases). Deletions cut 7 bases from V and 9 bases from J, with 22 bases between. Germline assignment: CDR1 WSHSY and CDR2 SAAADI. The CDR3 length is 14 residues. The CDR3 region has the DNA TGCGCCAGCACTCCGGGACAAGCCGCCGGAGGGCAGTACTTC. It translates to CASTPGQAAGGQYF.

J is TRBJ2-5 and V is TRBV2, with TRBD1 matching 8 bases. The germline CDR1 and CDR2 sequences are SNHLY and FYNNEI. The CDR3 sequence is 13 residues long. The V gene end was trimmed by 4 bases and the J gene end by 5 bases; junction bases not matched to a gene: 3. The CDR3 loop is CASSGQGRETQYF. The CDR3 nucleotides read TGTGCCAGCAGTGGACAGGGGCGGGAGACCCAGTACTTC.

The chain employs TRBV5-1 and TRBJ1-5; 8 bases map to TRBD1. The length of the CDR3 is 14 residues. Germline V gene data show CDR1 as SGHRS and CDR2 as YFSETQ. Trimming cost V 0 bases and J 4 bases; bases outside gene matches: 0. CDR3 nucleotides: TGCGCCAGCAGCTTGGGGACAGGGAATCAGCCCCAGCATTTT. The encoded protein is CASSLGTGNQPQHF.

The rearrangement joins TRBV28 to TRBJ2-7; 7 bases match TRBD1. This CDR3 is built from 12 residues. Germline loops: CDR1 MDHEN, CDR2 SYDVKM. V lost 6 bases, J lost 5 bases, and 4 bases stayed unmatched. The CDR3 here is CASSNTGDEQYF. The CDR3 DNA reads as TGTGCCAGCAGCAACACAGGGGACGAGCAGTACTTC.

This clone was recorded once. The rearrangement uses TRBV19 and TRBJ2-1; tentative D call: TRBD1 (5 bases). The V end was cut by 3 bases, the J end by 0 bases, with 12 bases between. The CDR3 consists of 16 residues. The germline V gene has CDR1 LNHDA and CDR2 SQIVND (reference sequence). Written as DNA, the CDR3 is TGTGCCAGTAGTATGCCGCAGGGCTTCTCCTACAATGAGCAGTTCTTC. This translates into CASSMPQGFSYNEQFF.

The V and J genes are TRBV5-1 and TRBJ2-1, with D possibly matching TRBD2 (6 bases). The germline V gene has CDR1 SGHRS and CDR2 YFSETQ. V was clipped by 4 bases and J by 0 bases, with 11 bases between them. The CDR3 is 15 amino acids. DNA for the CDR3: TGCGCCAGCAGCAATAGCGGACTCTCCTACAATGAGCAGTTCTTC. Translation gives CASSNSGLSYNEQFF. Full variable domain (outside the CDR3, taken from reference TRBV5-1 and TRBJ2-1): KAGVTQTPRYLIKTRGQQVTLSCSPISGHRSVSWYQQTPGQGLQFLFEYFSETQRNKGNFPGRFSGRQFSNSRSEMNVSTLELGDSALYLCASSNSGLSYNEQFFGPGTRLTVL.